This is a list of T cell receptor beta chains from one sample in a study of vaccination and CD4 T cells after COVID-19. Via MiXCR, TCRdb re-called the PCR reads, giving one row per CDR3 protein. The sample has over 8,500 distinct CDR3 sequences, around three fifths seen once. These receptors lack a known antigen. The sequenced material came from CD4+ T cells from blood, cultured in vitro. These receptors originate from a human donor in good health. The CDR3 runs from the conserved cysteine through the conserved F or W. A D gene is named only where the DNA matches it firmly. Rows give clone size only sometimes, using once, few, many, or a class for an expanded clone.

D	V	size	J	CDR3	DNA
NA	TRBV24-1	NA	TRBJ2-1	CATSVGGREQFF	TGTGCCACCAGTGTGGGCGGGCGGGAACAGTTCTTC
NA	TRBV19	few	TRBJ2-7	CASTIGGDSYEQYF	TGTGCCAGTACGATAGGGGGGGACTCCTACGAGCAGTACTTC
TRBD1	TRBV20-1	few	TRBJ1-5	CSAATPGGGNQPQHF	TGCAGTGCAGCTACCCCAGGGGGCGGCAATCAGCCCCAGCATTTT
TRBD1	TRBV10-3	NA	TRBJ1-1	CAISEPGQGGTEAFF	TGTGCCATCAGTGAGCCGGGACAGGGGGGAACTGAAGCTTTCTTT
TRBD2	TRBV10-1	NA	TRBJ2-1	CASSLSGGDLSAEQFF	TGCGCCAGCAGCTTATCGGGAGGGGATCTCTCCGCTGAGCAGTTCTTC
TRBD1	TRBV6-5	NA	TRBJ1-1	CASSLHGTGGNTEAFF	TGTGCCAGCAGTTTACACGGGACAGGGGGGAACACTGAAGCTTTCTTT
TRBD1	TRBV7-2	few	TRBJ1-2	CASSLDRASMGYTF	TGTGCCAGCAGCCTTGACAGGGCCTCTATGGGCTACACCTTC
NA	TRBV6-1	NA	TRBJ1-1	CASYYTEAFF	TGTGCCAGCTATTACACTGAAGCTTTCTTT
NA	TRBV11-2	hyperexpanded	TRBJ1-1	CASSLSVSLQGQGAFF	TGTGCCAGCAGCTTATCGGTCAGTCTTCAGGGGCAGGGAGCTTTCTTT
NA	TRBV20-1	NA	TRBJ2-1	CSARDEVPLRNEQFF	TGCAGTGCTAGAGATGAGGTTCCTCTCCGCAATGAGCAGTTCTTC
TRBD1	TRBV20-1	few	TRBJ1-6	CSARGQGSYNSPLHF	TGCAGTGCCCGCGGACAGGGTTCCTATAATTCACCCCTCCACTTT
NA	TRBV7-9	NA	TRBJ1-2	CASSLEWRNGYTF	TGTGCCAGCAGCTTAGAGTGGCGAAATGGCTACACCTTC
TRBD1	TRBV7-9	NA	TRBJ1-1	CASGRTGVDTEAFF	TGTGCCAGCGGAAGGACAGGGGTGGACACTGAAGCTTTCTTT
TRBD1	TRBV4-3	NA	TRBJ1-5	CASSQTGDEPQHF	TGCGCCAGCAGCCAGACAGGGGACGAGCCCCAGCATTTT
TRBD1	TRBV6-1	NA	TRBJ1-6	CASGGTDNSPLHF	TGTGCCAGCGGCGGGACAGATAATTCACCCCTCCACTTT
TRBD1	TRBV5-6	NA	TRBJ2-7	CASTAPTGVTYEQYF	TGTGCCAGCACGGCCCCGACAGGGGTAACCTACGAGCAGTACTTC
NA	TRBV20-1	few	TRBJ1-5	CSAGNRDAQPQHF	TGCAGTGCTGGAAACAGGGACGCTCAGCCCCAGCATTTT
NA	TRBV19	NA	TRBJ1-5	CASSTPGSNQPQHF	TGTGCCAGTAGTACCCCCGGGAGCAATCAGCCCCAGCATTTT
TRBD1	TRBV19	NA	TRBJ1-1	CASSRGQGGYTEAFF	TGTGCCAGTAGTAGAGGACAGGGTGGGTACACTGAAGCTTTCTTT
NA	TRBV20-1	few	TRBJ1-3	CSARGSWAANSGNTIYF	TGCAGTGCTAGAGGGTCTTGGGCAGCCAACTCTGGAAACACCATATATTTT
NA	TRBV15	NA	TRBJ2-2	CATSRGGTPNTGELFF	TGTGCCACCAGCAGAGGGGGGACGCCGAACACCGGGGAGCTGTTTTTT
NA	TRBV6-2/TRBV6-3	NA	TRBJ1-2	CASSPLGSNYGYTF	TGTGCCAGCAGCCCCCTTGGGTCTAACTATGGCTACACCTTC
NA	TRBV7-2	NA	TRBJ2-7	CASSLAVQSYEQYF	TGTGCCAGCAGCTTAGCCGTACAGTCCTACGAGCAGTACTTC
TRBD2	TRBV2	NA	TRBJ2-7	CASGLANYEQYF	TGTGCCAGCGGACTAGCGAATTACGAGCAGTACTTC
NA	TRBV30	NA	TRBJ1-1	CAWTANLNTEAFF	TGTGCCTGGACGGCTAACTTGAACACTGAAGCTTTCTTT
TRBD1	TRBV27	few	TRBJ1-1	CASSPVTGGTFF	TGTGCCAGCAGTCCGGTGACAGGGGGGACTTTCTTT
NA	TRBV12-3/TRBV12-4	NA	TRBJ2-7	CASSPGREAYYEQYF	TGTGCCAGCAGCCCGGGACGAGAGGCTTACTACGAGCAGTACTTC
NA	TRBV7-9	NA	TRBJ2-7	CASSSGVSGYEQYF	TGTGCCAGCAGCTCAGGGGTATCTGGCTACGAGCAGTACTTC
NA	TRBV30	NA	TRBJ1-2	CAWSFQGRGYTF	TGTGCCTGGAGTTTCCAGGGTCGTGGCTACACCTTC
NA	TRBV7-9	NA	TRBJ1-6	CASSPQESPLHF	TGTGCCAGCAGCCCACAGGAGTCACCCCTCCACTTT
NA	TRBV7-7	NA	TRBJ2-5	CASSSDSGGGETQYF	TGTGCCAGCAGCTCCGACAGTGGAGGGGGAGAGACCCAGTACTTC
NA	TRBV6-1	few	TRBJ1-2	CASSEGSPITGYGYTF	TGTGCCAGCAGTGAAGGGAGCCCGATCACGGGCTATGGCTACACCTTC
TRBD1	TRBV6-1	few	TRBJ1-1	CASSQTGGPAAFF	TGTGCCAGCAGTCAGACAGGGGGCCCGGCAGCTTTCTTT
NA	TRBV7-2	NA	TRBJ2-7	CASSLSSGNYEQYF	TGTGCCAGCAGCTTGTCCTCGGGGAACTACGAGCAGTACTTC
NA	TRBV6-1	NA	TRBJ2-1	CASSPNGRDYNEQFF	TGTGCCAGCAGTCCAAACGGCCGGGACTACAATGAGCAGTTCTTC
TRBD2	TRBV4-2	few	TRBJ2-2	CASSLSGLAGSPGELFF	TGTGCCAGCAGCCTCTCGGGACTAGCGGGATCCCCCGGGGAGCTGTTTTTT
TRBD2	TRBV2	NA	TRBJ2-7	CASRAGSYEQYF	TGTGCCAGCAGAGCGGGATCCTACGAGCAGTACTTC
TRBD1	TRBV4-1	NA	TRBJ2-5	CASSLTGGGETQYF	TGCGCCAGCAGCCTGACAGGGGGCGGGGAGACCCAGTACTTC
TRBD1	TRBV20-1	NA	TRBJ2-1	CSASGRDLRWSRQGARFYNEQFF	TGCAGTGCTAGCGGAAGAGATTTACGGTGGTCGAGACAGGGGGCGAGGTTCTACAATGAGCAGTTCTTC
NA	TRBV6-2/TRBV6-3	NA	TRBJ2-2	CASSYGGGPGELFF	TGTGCCAGCAGTTACGGGGGGGGCCCCGGGGAGCTGTTTTTT
NA	TRBV20-1	NA	TRBJ2-5	CSARPRTIRGTQYF	TGCAGTGCTAGACCTAGGACAATACGCGGGACCCAGTACTTC
TRBD2	TRBV6-5	once	TRBJ2-7	CASSYGASLAGAYEQYF	TGTGCCAGCAGTTACGGAGCGTCGCTAGCGGGAGCCTACGAGCAGTACTTC
TRBD2	TRBV2	NA	TRBJ2-1	CASSNPGLAEEQFF	TGTGCCAGCAGTAACCCGGGGCTAGCGGAAGAGCAGTTCTTC
NA	TRBV19	NA	TRBJ1-5	CASSSPGTVAGQPQHF	TGTGCCAGTAGTAGTCCCGGGACGGTAGCAGGTCAGCCCCAGCATTTT
TRBD1	TRBV15	NA	TRBJ2-5	CATSRNRGETQYF	TGTGCCACCAGCAGGAACAGGGGAGAGACCCAGTACTTC
NA	TRBV10-3	few	TRBJ2-1	CAISDLGGSEQFF	TGTGCCATCAGTGACCTTGGGGGCAGCGAGCAGTTCTTC
NA	TRBV6-1	NA	TRBJ1-5	CASREGLSNQPQHF	TGTGCCAGCAGGGAAGGCCTTAGCAATCAGCCCCAGCATTTT
NA	TRBV18	few	TRBJ1-6	CASSPLGENSPLHF	TGTGCCAGCTCACCGTTGGGGGAAAATTCACCCCTCCACTTT
NA	TRBV28	few	TRBJ1-1	CASSLFRGKNTEAFF	TGTGCCAGCAGTTTATTTCGGGGAAAGAACACTGAAGCTTTCTTT
TRBD1	TRBV7-2	NA	TRBJ2-7	CASSLGVQGLTYEQYF	TGTGCCAGCAGCCTCGGGGTACAGGGGCTCACCTACGAGCAGTACTTC
NA	TRBV21-1	NA	TRBJ1-5	CASSKDRGSNQPQHF	TGTGCCAGCAGCAAAGACAGGGGTAGCAATCAGCCCCAGCATTTT